The T cell receptor beta chain described here comes from a study of CD8+CD57+ T cells in acquired aplastic anemia. Study-level information: Sorted cells (CD4+ and CD8+) yielded DNA amounts that averaged approximately 3.1 ug. Findings and caveats of the study: Shared by patients and controls, nearly 30 CD8+ CDR3s were abundant in patients.

CDR3 and TCR beta VDJ profiling relied on a genomic DNA template. TCRdb re-called the reads with MiXCR, one entry per CDR3 protein. The sample has around 200,000 distinct CDR3 sequences, about half seen once. To note about this clonotype: Antigen: not known.

Patients chosen for sequencing had CD8+CD57+ cells that had expanded, as shown by flow cytometry. Every patient presented with severe acquired aplastic anemia. Blood samples were obtained from patients who had received no prior therapy. Looked up from germline, CDR1 is LNHDA and CDR2 is SQIVND (reference sequence). The trim removed 5 bases at V and 0 bases at J, leaving 15 bases unmatched. The CDR3 spans 19 residues. V and J are TRBV19 and TRBJ1-5; 8 bases match TRBD1. The source of this sequence is a human donor with aplastic anemia. Sequencing was performed on sorted CD4+, CD8+, or CD8+CD57+ T cells (not recorded which) from PBMCs. This chain's CDR3 is CASSQQGGALLNSNQPQHF. Written as DNA, the CDR3 is TGTGCCAGTAGTCAACAGGGGGGGGCGCTTTTGAATAGCAATCAGCCCCAGCATTTT.